This T cell receptor beta chain was sequenced during a study of blood T cell repertoires in COVID-19 (TCRdb year 2020). At the level of the whole study: Collaborator samples came from the United States, Italy and Spain and covered acute and convalescent phases of COVID-19. The samples were drawn from the first 160 participants of the ongoing ImmuneRACE study and from 1,254 subjects provided by 6 global collaborators. The material from the prospective study consisted of cDNA or gDNA derived from T cells, B-cell-depleted T cells, or PBMCs. The repertoires were released in a freely available public database intended as a resource for research on the immune response to SARS-CoV-2. The dataset comprised deeply sampled blood TCRbeta repertoires from subjects exposed to, actively infected with, or recovered from COVID-19. Sample metadata almost always included a de-identified subject ID, COVID-19 status, age in years and sex. Where available, HLA class I and class II types were obtained from metadata supplied by the sample provider rather than from assay-based typing.

Summary of the overall study and its limitations: The amount of clinical and demographic metadata varied by source and participant and was provided uncurated.

A note on this clone: Its antigen is not yet known. Per-nucleotide qualities are absent, and no much larger clonotype sits a single base away.

The V end loses 5 bases and the J end loses 3 bases, and a stretch of 13 bases separates them. Counted from cysteine to phenylalanine, this CDR3 has 14 amino acids. Only the CDR3 portion is preserved as DNA: 42 bases, with reading frame beginning at the first base. CDR1 and CDR2 are read off the germline V gene as SGHAT and FQNNGV. TCRbeta CDR3 regions were amplified from genomic DNA by means of the immunoSEQ Assay, a bias-controlled multiplex PCR. As for how the authors treated the data: Nucleated cell counts per sample were estimated from amplification of reference gene primers within the assay. To quantify the absolute abundance of each unique TCRbeta CDR3 rearrangement, sequence reads were collapsed and filtered. For each sample, productive Simpson clonality was calculated by taking the square root of Simpson's diversity index across productive rearrangements. TCRdb holds this immuneACCESS table with in-frame rearrangements only. Some clones are missing; in checked studies, unresolved V genes explain under half, and the rest has no known cause. That table supplies the V and J calls and clone size; D and trimming were determined from the DNA. The sample yields 35,000 to 45,000 clones; roughly 86% were counted once. The leading ten clones occupy 59% of the sample.

Each collaborating institution followed its own protocols to collect whole blood in K2EDTA tubes. For TCRbeta analysis, collaborators shipped samples in one of three forms: frozen whole blood, isolated PBMCs, or DNA extracted from either of those sample types. Rearrangement joined TRBV11-2 to TRBJ1-1; perhaps TRBD1 is the D gene, with 5 bases matching. Sequences were obtained from peripheral blood. The TCR originated in a man between 65 and 79 years old with acute or convalescent COVID-19. The CDR3 has the sequence CASSPWGGDTEAFF. The nucleotide sequence is given as TGTGCCAGCAGCCCATGGGGCGGGGACACTGAAGCTTTCTTT. When the CDR3 is completed using the reference TRBV11-2 and TRBJ1-1 genes on either side, the full variable domain is EAGVAQSPRYKIIEKRQSVAFWCNPISGHATLYWYQQILGQGPKLLIQFQNNGVVDDSQLPKDRFSAERLKGVDSTLKIQPAKLEDSAVYLCASSPWGGDTEAFFGQGTRLTVV.